One sample yielded the 10 T cell receptor beta chains listed below, sequenced in a study of cytomegalovirus exposure and HLA in healthy donors. Vbeta (60) and Jbeta (13) primers were used in the PCR. TCRdb's table, derived via immunoSEQ multiplex PCR, lists solely in-frame clones and lacks some. Of 100,000 or so clones in the sample, around four fifths were seen once. Material: PBMCs. The receptors shown here come from a man aged 25-45 years in good health and CMV-seronegative.

Of note for this clone: An end of the junction does not agree with germline; a read error may underlie this. This chain connects TRBV7-9 to TRBJ1-1; the D gene is possibly TRBD1 (6 bases). This CDR3 has 12 residues. CDR1 and CDR2 from the germline V gene are SEHNR and FQNEAQ (reference sequence). The CDR3 region is CSSLQGNTEAFF. The DNA of the CDR3 is TGTTCCAGCTTACAGGGCAACACTGAAGCTTTCTTT.

This chain joins TRBV27 and TRBJ2-1, with TRBD2 as a possible D gene (5 bases). Germline CDR1 and CDR2: MNHEY and SMNVEV (reference sequence). V gave up 3 bases and J gave up 4 bases, with 7 bases separating them. CDR3 size: 13 residues. CDR3 nucleotide sequence: TGTGCCAGCAGTTTCACTAGTTACAATGAGCAGTTCTTC. Translation gives CASSFTSYNEQFF.

The J gene is TRBJ1-4, the V gene TRBV7-9, with D uncertain. Germline CDR1 and CDR2: SEHNR and FQNEAQ (reference sequence). With 8 bases removed from V and 4 bases from J, the gap between germline ends came to 17 bases. The CDR3 sequence is 15 residues long. CDR3 in DNA: TGTGCCAGCGCCGCCACGGGGAAGAGTAATGAAAAACTGTTTTTT. Translation: CASAATGKSNEKLFF.

The V call is TRBV9, the J call TRBJ2-7; tentatively, D is TRBD2 (6 bases). The CDR3 is 14 amino acids. Trimming shortened V by 4 bases and J by 0 bases, and 11 bases separated the two germline ends. The germline CDR1 and CDR2 sequences are SGDLS and YYNGEE. In nucleotides, the CDR3 is TGTGCCAGCAGCCTACGACTAGGCTCCTACGAGCAGTACTTC. It translates to CASSLRLGSYEQYF. Looking up the rest from reference TRBV9 and TRBJ2-7 gives the full variable domain: DSGVTQTPKHLITATGQRVTLRCSPRSGDLSVYWYQQSLDQGLQFLIQYYNGEERAKGNILERFSAQQFPDLHSELNLSSLELGDSALYFCASSLRLGSYEQYFGPGTRLTVT.

The V call is TRBV5-1, the J call TRBJ2-5; TRBD2 might be the D (6 bases). This CDR3 comprises 13 residues. Trimming cost V 10 bases and J 5 bases, with 18 bases left between them. Germline V CDR1 and CDR2: SGHRS, YFSETQ. The CDR3 region has the DNA TGCGCCGTCCGTTCGGGAGACGGGGAGACCCAGTACTTC. Its translation is CAVRSGDGETQYF.

The V call is TRBV7-9, the J call TRBJ1-1; 9 bases align to TRBD1. Germline loops: CDR1 SEHNR, CDR2 FQNEAQ (reference sequence). V trimming: 4 bases; J trimming: 3 bases; junction bases outside the gene matches: 6. The CDR3 consists of 15 residues. This chain's CDR3 is CASSSDRGRDTEAFF. In DNA form, the CDR3 reads TGTGCCAGCAGCTCGGACAGGGGTCGGGACACTGAAGCTTTCTTT.

The V and J genes are TRBV19 and TRBJ2-1; 12 bases fit TRBD2. The length of the CDR3 is 19 residues. V was pared by 2 bases and J by 0 bases, with 8 bases of the junction left unmatched. The germline gives CDR1 LNHDA, CDR2 SQIVND (reference sequence). The CDR3 DNA sequence: TGTGCCAGTAGTATATATAGGACTAGCGGGGTTAGCTCCTACAATGAGCAGTTCTTC. Its protein is CASSIYRTSGVSSYNEQFF.

This chain joins TRBV11-2 and TRBJ2-6; maybe TRBD1 (6 bases). The V gene's germline CDR1 is SGHAT and CDR2 FQNNGV. This CDR3 is built from 19 residues. The V gene lost 6 bases and the J gene lost 0 bases, with 21 bases spanning the gap. CDR3 DNA sequence: TGTGCCAGCAGTCACCCCGTACAGGGTCAGAACTCTGGGGCCAACGTCCTGACTTTC. Amino acid sequence: CASSHPVQGQNSGANVLTF. Complete variable domain (other parts from reference TRBV11-2 and TRBJ2-6): EAGVAQSPRYKIIEKRQSVAFWCNPISGHATLYWYQQILGQGPKLLIQFQNNGVVDDSQLPKDRFSAERLKGVDSTLKIQPAKLEDSAVYLCASSHPVQGQNSGANVLTFGAGSRLTVL.

The rearrangement joins TRBV5-1 to TRBJ1-6; TRBD1 matches 7 bases. The CDR3 is 14 amino acids. Germline trimming cut 4 bases from V and 5 bases from J; bases unmatched to any gene: 3. The V gene's germline CDR1 is SGHRS and CDR2 YFSETQ. The CDR3 sequence is CASSGDSDNSPLHF. CDR3 bases: TGCGCCAGCAGCGGGGACAGTGATAATTCACCCCTCCACTTT.

The rearrangement joins TRBV5-1 to TRBJ1-1, with 8 nucleotides matching TRBD1. J was trimmed by 2 bases and V by 3 bases; bases with no gene match: 9. In germline, CDR1 is SGHRS, CDR2 YFSETQ. CDR3 length equals 16 residues. The CDR3 DNA reads as TGCGCCAGCAGCTCCCTGCCGGGACAGGTTAACACTGAAGCTTTCTTT. Translated, it gives CASSSLPGQVNTEAFF.